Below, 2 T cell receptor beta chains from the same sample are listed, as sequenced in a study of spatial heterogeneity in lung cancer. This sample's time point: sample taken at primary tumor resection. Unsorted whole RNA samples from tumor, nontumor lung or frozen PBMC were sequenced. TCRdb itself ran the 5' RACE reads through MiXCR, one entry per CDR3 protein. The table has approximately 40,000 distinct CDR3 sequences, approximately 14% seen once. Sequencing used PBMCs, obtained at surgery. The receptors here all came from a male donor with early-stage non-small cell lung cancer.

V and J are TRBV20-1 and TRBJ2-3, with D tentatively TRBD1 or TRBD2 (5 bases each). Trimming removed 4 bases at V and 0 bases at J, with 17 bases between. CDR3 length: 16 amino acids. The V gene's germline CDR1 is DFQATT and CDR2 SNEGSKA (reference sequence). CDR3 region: CSATSSDGASTDTQYF. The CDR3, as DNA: TGCAGTGCTACATCCTCCGACGGGGCGAGCACAGATACGCAGTATTTT.

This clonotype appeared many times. The CDR3 protein is CASSSIQGRNTGELFF. The CDR3 DNA follows: TGTGCCAGCAGCTCGATACAGGGCAGAAACACCGGGGAGCTGTTTTTT. The chain joins TRBV7-6 to TRBJ2-2; tentatively, D is TRBD1 (6 bases). Germline V gene lookup returns CDR1 SGHVS and CDR2 FNYEAQ. V lost 4 bases to trimming and J lost 2 bases, with 14 bases between them. The CDR3 contains 16 residues.